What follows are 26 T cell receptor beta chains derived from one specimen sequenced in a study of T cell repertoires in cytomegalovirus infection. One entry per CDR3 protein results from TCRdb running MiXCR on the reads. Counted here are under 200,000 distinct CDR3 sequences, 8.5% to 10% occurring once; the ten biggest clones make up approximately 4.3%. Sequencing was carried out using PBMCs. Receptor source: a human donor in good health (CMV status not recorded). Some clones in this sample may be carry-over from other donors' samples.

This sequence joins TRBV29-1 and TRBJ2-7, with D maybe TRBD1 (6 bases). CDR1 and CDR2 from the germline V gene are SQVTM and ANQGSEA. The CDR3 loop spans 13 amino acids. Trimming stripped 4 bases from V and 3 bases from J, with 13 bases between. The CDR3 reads CSVAGVGIYEQYF. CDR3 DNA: TGCAGCGTTGCAGGGGTAGGGATCTACGAGCAGTACTTC.

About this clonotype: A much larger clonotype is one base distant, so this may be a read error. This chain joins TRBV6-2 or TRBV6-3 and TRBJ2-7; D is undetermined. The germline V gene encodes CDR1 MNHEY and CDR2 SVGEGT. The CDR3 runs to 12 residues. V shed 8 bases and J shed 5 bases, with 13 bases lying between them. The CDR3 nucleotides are TGTGCCAGCTCCCCCAGTGGAAACGAGCAGTACTTC. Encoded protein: CASSPSGNEQYF.

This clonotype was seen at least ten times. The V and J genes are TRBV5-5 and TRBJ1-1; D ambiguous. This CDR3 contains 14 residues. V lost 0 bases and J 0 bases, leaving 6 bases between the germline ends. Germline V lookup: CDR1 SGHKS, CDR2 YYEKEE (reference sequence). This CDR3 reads CASSLEPLNTEAFF. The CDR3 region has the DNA TGTGCCAGCAGCTTGGAACCCCTGAACACTGAAGCTTTCTTT.

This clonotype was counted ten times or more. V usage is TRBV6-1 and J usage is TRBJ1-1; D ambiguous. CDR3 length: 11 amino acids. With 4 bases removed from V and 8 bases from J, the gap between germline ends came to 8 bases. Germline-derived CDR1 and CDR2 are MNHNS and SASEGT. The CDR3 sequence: CASSGTREAFF. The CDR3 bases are TGTGCCAGCAGTGGGACGAGGGAAGCTTTCTTT.

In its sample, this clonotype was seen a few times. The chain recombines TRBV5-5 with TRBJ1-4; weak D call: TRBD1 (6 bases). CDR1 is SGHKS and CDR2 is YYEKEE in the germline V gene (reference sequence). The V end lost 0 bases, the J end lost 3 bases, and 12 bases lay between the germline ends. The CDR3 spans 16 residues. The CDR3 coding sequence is TGTGCCAGCAGCTTGGATACGGGGGCAGCTAATGAAAAACTGTTTTTT. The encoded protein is CASSLDTGAANEKLFF.

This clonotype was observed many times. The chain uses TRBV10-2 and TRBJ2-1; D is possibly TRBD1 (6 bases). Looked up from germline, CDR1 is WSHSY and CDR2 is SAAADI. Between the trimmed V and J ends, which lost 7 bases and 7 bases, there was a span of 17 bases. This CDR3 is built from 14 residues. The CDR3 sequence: CASTGTQGWNEQFF. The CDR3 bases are TGCGCCAGCACCGGGACCCAGGGGTGGAATGAGCAGTTCTTC.

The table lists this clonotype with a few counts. The CDR3: CSVALQDFRGFEQYF. CDR3 DNA sequence: TGCAGCGTTGCCCTCCAAGACTTCAGGGGTTTCGAGCAGTACTTC. The rearrangement uses TRBV29-1 and TRBJ2-7; D is perhaps TRBD1 (6 bases). The CDR3 runs to 15 residues. CDR1 and CDR2 (germline): SQVTM, ANQGSEA. Trimming cost V 4 bases and J 6 bases, with 22 bases left between them.

CDR3 amino acids: CASSILAGSTDTQYF. CDR3 in DNA: TGTGCCAGCAGCATCTTAGCGGGGAGCACAGATACGCAGTATTTT. The rearrangement links TRBV7-2 to TRBJ2-3; TRBD2 matches at 8 bases. V was pared by 5 bases and J by 0 bases, with 4 bases of the junction left unmatched. The CDR3 is 15 amino acids. The germline CDR1 and CDR2 sequences are SGHTA and FQGNSA. Drawing the rest from reference TRBV7-2 and TRBJ2-3, the complete variable domain is GAGVSQSPSNKVTEKGKDVELRCDPISGHTALYWYRQSLGQGLEFLIYFQGNSAPDKSGLPSDRFSAERTGGSVSTLTIQRTQQEDSAVYLCASSILAGSTDTQYFGPGTRLTVL.

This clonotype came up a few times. CDR3 region: CAIMEGVGSYEQYF. The CDR3, as DNA: TGTGCCATCATGGAGGGAGTGGGTTCCTACGAGCAGTACTTC. This chain connects TRBV10-3 to TRBJ2-7; D perhaps matches TRBD2 (6 bases). The CDR3 covers 14 residues. Trimming removed 7 bases at V and 1 base at J, with 14 bases between. Germline V gene data show CDR1 as ENHRY and CDR2 as SYGVKD.

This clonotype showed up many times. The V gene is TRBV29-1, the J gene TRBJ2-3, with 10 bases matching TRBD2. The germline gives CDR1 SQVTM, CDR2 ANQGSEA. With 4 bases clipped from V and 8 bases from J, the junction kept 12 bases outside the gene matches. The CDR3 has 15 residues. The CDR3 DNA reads TGCAGCGTTGGTCTAGCGGGAGATGTCTGGCGTACGCAGTATTTT. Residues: CSVGLAGDVWRTQYF.

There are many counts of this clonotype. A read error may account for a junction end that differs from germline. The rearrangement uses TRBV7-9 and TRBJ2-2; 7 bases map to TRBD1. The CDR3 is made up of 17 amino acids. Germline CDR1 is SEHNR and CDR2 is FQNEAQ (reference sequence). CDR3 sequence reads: CASSLAAWDRNTGELFF. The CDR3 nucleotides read TGTGCCAGCAGCCTAGCCGCGTGGGACAGAAACACCGGGGAGCTGTTTTTT.

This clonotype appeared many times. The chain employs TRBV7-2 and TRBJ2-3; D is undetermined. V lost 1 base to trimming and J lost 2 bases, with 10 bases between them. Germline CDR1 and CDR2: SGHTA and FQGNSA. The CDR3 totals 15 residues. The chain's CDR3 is CASSLEPSPTDTQYF. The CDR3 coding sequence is TGTGCCAGCAGCTTAGAGCCCTCCCCCACAGATACGCAGTATTTT.

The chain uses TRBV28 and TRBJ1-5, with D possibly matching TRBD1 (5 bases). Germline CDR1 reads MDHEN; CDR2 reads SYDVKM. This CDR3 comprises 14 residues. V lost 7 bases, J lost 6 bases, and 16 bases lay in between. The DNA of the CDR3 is TGTGCCAGCACCCGCAGGGACTCGAGTCAGCCCCAGCATTTT. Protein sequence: CASTRRDSSQPQHF.

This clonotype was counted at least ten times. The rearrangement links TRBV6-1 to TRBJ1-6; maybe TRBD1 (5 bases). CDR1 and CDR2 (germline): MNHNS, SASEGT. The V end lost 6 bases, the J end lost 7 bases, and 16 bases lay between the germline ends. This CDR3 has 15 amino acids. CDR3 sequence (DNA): TGTGCCAGCAGCTCCCCGGACATTATCAATTCACCCCTCCACTTT. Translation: CASSSPDIINSPLHF.

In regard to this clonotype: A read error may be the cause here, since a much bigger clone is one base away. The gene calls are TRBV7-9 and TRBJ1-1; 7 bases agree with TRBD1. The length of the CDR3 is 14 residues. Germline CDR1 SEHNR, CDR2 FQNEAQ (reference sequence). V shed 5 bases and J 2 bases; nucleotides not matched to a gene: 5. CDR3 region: CASSPTGINTEAFF. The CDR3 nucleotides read TGTGCCAGCAGCCCGACAGGGATAAACACTGAAGCTTTCTTT.

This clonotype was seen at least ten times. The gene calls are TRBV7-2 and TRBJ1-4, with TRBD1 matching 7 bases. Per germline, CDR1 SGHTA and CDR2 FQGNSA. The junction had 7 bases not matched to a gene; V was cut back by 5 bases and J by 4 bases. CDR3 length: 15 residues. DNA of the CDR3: TGTGCCAGCAGCCCAGGGGGAGCGTATAATGAAAAACTGTTTTTT. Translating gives CASSPGGAYNEKLFF.

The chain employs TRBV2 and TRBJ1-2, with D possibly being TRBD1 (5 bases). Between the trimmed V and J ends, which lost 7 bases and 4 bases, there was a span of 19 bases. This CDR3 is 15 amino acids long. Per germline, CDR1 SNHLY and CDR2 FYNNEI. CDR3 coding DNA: TGTGCCAGCAACGGGGACGGGGAAGGGAGCTATGGCTACACCTTC. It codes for CASNGDGEGSYGYTF.

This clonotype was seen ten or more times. CDR3: CASSNWGGSSYNSPLHF. DNA for the CDR3: TGTGCCAGCAGCAATTGGGGGGGAAGCTCCTATAATTCACCCCTCCACTTT. The genes are TRBV7-2 and TRBJ1-6, with D tentatively TRBD1 (5 bases). Per the germline V gene, CDR1 is SGHTA and CDR2 is FQGNSA. The CDR3 runs to 17 residues. V was clipped by 5 bases and J by 0 bases, with 14 bases between them.

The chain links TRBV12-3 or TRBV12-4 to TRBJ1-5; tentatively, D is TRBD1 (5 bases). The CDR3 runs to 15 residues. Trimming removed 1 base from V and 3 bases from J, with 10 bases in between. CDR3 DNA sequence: TGTGCCAGCAGTTTAGGAGAGGGGTACAATCAGCCCCAGCATTTT. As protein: CASSLGEGYNQPQHF.

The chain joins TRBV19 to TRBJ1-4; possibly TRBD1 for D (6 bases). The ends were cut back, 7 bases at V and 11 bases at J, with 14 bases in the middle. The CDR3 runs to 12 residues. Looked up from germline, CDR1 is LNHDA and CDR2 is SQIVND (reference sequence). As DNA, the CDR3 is TGTGCCAGTAATTGGGGGCCGGGGAAACTGTTTTTT. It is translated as CASNWGPGKLFF.

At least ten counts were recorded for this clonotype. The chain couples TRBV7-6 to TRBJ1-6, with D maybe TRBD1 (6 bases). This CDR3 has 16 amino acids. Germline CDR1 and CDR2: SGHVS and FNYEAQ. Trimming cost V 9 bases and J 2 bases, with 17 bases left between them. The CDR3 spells CARGAGEETYNSPLHF. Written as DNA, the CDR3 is TGTGCCAGGGGGGCAGGGGAGGAGACCTATAATTCACCCCTCCACTTT.

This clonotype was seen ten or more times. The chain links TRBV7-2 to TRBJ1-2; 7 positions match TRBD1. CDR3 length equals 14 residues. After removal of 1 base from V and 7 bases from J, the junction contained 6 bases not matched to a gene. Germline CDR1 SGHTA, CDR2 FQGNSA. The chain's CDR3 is CASSLVRGQGGYTF. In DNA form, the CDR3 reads TGTGCCAGCAGCTTAGTGAGGGGGCAAGGTGGCTACACCTTC.

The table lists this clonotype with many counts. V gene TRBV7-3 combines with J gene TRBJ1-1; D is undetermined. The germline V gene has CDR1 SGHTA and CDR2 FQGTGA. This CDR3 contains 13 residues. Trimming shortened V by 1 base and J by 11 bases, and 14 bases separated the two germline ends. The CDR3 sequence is CASSLNDRSGAFF. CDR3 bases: TGTGCCAGCAGCTTAAACGACCGAAGTGGGGCTTTCTTT. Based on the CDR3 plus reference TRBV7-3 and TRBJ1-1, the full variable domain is GAGVSQTPSNKVTEKGKYVELRCDPISGHTALYWYRQSLGQGPEFLIYFQGTGAADDSGLPNDRFFAVRPEGSVSTLKIQRTERGDSAVYLCASSLNDRSGAFFGQGTRLTVV.

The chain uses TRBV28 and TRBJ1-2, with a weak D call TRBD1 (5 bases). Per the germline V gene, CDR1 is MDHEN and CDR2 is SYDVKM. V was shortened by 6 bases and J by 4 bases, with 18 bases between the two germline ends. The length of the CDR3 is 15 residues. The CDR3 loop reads CASSRSLGTSYGYTF. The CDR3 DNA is TGTGCCAGCAGCCGCTCTTTGGGGACCTCCTATGGCTACACCTTC.

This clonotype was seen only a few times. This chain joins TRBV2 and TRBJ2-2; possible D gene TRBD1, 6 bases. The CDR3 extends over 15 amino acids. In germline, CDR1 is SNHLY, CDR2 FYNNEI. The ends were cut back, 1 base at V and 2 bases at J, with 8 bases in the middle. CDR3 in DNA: TGTGCCAGCAGTGAAGGGACAGCAAACACCGGGGAGCTGTTTTTT. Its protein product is CASSEGTANTGELFF.

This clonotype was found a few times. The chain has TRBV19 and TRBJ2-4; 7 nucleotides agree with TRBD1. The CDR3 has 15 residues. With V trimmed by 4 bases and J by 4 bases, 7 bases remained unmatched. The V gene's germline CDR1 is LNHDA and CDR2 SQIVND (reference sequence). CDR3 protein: CASSTRQGIKNIQYF. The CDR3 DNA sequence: TGTGCCAGTAGTACCCGACAGGGTATAAAAAACATTCAGTACTTC.